This T cell receptor beta chain was documented in a study of OX40 agonist ivuxolimab in advanced cancers. Data came from immunoSEQ multiplex PCR; TCRdb stores just in-frame clones and leaves some out. The sample shows some 130,000 clones, roughly 91% of them seen only once. V lost 1 base to trimming and J lost 7 bases; unmatched junction nucleotides: 7. The CDR3 contains 16 residues. Germline lookup yields CDR1 LNHDA and CDR2 SQIVND (reference sequence). Specimen: CD4+ or CD8+ T cells sorted from blood, collected in a trial of the OX40 agonist ivuxolimab. The chain carries TRBV19 and TRBJ1-5; TRBD1 aligns across 10 bases. This clonotype was sampled from an adult with an advanced solid tumor such as melanoma, head and neck, liver or kidney cancer. CDR3 in DNA: TGTGCCAGTAGTATAGCCACGACAGGGGGCGGACAGCCCCAGCATTTT. This sequence encodes CASSIATTGGGQPQHF.